Sequencing of this TCR beta chain was carried out in a study of beta chain features in type 1 diabetes. One heparinised blood draw, averaging about 120 mL, came from each donor. Researchers reported sorting CD4+ naive, central memory, regulatory and stem cell-like memory cells via CD45RO/CCR7/CD25/CD127/CD95/CD27. Sorted cells reached over 95% purity in every population. The entirety of the isolated RNA underwent reverse transcription, so expressed TCRB transcripts were sequenced. Average reads for naive, central memory and regulatory T cell samples were roughly 3.5 million. Assay: immunoSEQ multiplex PCR; the TCRdb copy retains only in-frame clones and omits some. The profile shows over 500,000 clones, roughly a sixth of them singletons. This clone was picked up a small number of times. The CDR3 sequence is 17 residues long. The V and J ends lost 9 bases and 0 bases, in that order; junction bases with no gene match: 11. Germline V gene data show CDR1 as LNHDA and CDR2 as SQIVND (reference sequence).

The chain recombines TRBV19 with TRBJ2-1, with 10 bases fitting TRBD1. The receptor comes from a man in his late teens or twenties in good health. What was sequenced was naive CD4+ T cells from blood. CDR3 region: CASRDRGLFRSYNEQFF. The DNA for the CDR3 is TGTGCCAGCCGGGACAGGGGTCTGTTCCGCTCCTACAATGAGCAGTTCTTC. The variable domain in full, completed from reference TRBV19 and TRBJ2-1, reads DGGITQSPKYLFRKEGQNVTLSCEQNLNHDAMYWYRQDPGQGLRLIYYSQIVNDFQKGDIAEGYSVSREKKESFPLTVTSAQKNPTAFYLCASRDRGLFRSYNEQFFGPGTRLTVL.